This entry is about one T cell receptor beta chain. The data belong to a study of shared clonotypes between healthy human individuals. The donors were all Caucasian adults (living in Nashville, Tennessee). The length of the CDR3 is 14 residues. V was clipped by 5 bases and J by 2 bases, with 12 bases between them. Germline values: CDR1 MNHEY, CDR2 SVGAGI. Data came from immunoSEQ multiplex PCR; TCRdb stores just in-frame clones and leaves some out. The sample has approximately 710,000 clones, roughly 91% seen once. The sequence derives from a man younger than 35 in good health. Some clones in this sample may be carry-over from other donors' samples. Sequencing used memory CD8+ T cells from PBMCs. The subset is: CD45RO+ cells pooled with CCR7-negative TemRA cells. The chain has TRBV6-5 and TRBJ1-2; D possibly corresponds to TRBD1 (5 bases). Here the CDR3 reads CASSNFGTNYGYTF. The CDR3 nucleotides are TGTGCCAGCAGTAACTTCGGGACGAACTATGGCTACACCTTC.